The TCR beta chain described here comes from a study of blood T cell repertoires in COVID-19. Looking at the study overall: COVID-19 samples from acute and convalescent phases originated in the United States, Italy and Spain. T cells, B-cell-depleted T cells, or PBMCs provided the cDNA or gDNA that served as material.

V dropped 3 bases and J dropped 2 bases, with 8 bases sitting between them. The CDR3 is made up of 13 amino acids. Looked up from germline, CDR1 is SGHAT and CDR2 is FQNNGV. Original methodology: Amplifying reference gene primers gave estimates of nucleated cell counts. Produced via immunoSEQ multiplex PCR; TCRdb's table is partial and in-frame only. V and J calls and clone size come straight from that table; D and trimming were deduced from the DNA. The sample holds 210,000 or so clones, around 90% seen once. Cohort allocation depended upon clinical history that participants reported. The sequenced sample was PBMCs or T cells enriched from blood (not recorded which). The TCR sequence derives from a woman in her 30s who had been exposed to COVID-19. This rearrangement joins TRBV11-2 to TRBJ2-7; D is unresolved. The CDR3: CASSFFRTYEQYF. The CDR3 DNA sequence: TGTGCCAGCAGCTTCTTCAGAACCTACGAGCAGTACTTC.